These T cell receptor beta chains were read from a single sample in a study of blood T cell repertoires in COVID-19. Repertoires were generated with immunoSEQ multiplex PCR, while TCRdb's copy carries only in-frame clones and drops some. This table holds about 250,000 clones, approximately 78% found once. The sample taken for sequencing was PBMCs or T cells enriched from blood (not recorded which). These receptors were collected from a man aged 35-49 years who had been exposed to COVID-19. Each CDR3 is given with its conserved first and last residue. Each record gives: V gene, J gene, clone size, CDR3 protein. Not every row has a clone size; where given, it reads once, few, many or a size class.

TRBV19	TRBJ1-1	-	CASTLSRGTEAFF
TRBV11-2	TRBJ2-5	-	CASSLTPGQGRSKETQYF
TRBV7-2	TRBJ2-4	-	CASSSSRGRSIQYF
TRBV30	TRBJ1-2	-	CAWSLGGNYGYTF
TRBV7-3	TRBJ2-1	few	CASSSSPLGGAEQFF
TRBV24-1	TRBJ2-3	once	CATSDESHYTQYF
TRBV10-3	TRBJ2-3	-	CAISEAGGWTQYF
TRBV11-3	TRBJ1-5	-	CATRGQDQPQHF
TRBV18	TRBJ1-2	few	CASSTKGGAGYGYTF
TRBV2	TRBJ2-1	-	CASSETGVGNEQFF
TRBV18	TRBJ1-5	-	CASSPGRGSNQPQHF
TRBV30	TRBJ2-5	-	CAWSVRVWGTSGRKVILYF
TRBV27	TRBJ2-2	-	CASSLGTSGSGPLGELFF
TRBV5-6	TRBJ1-5	few	CASSLRNQPQHF
TRBV18	TRBJ2-2	-	CASSAGTGSTGELFF
TRBV9	TRBJ2-3	once	CASSVGGWADTQYF